This T cell receptor (beta chain) was found in a study of T-cell memory formation after mild COVID-19. A single record per CDR3 protein comes from TCRdb applying MiXCR to the 5' RACE reads. Here the sample spans around 260,000 distinct CDR3 sequences, 15% to 20% being singletons. This CDR3 comprises 14 residues. The V end lost 3 bases, the J end lost 0 bases, and 8 bases lay between the germline ends. Germline CDR1 SEHNR, CDR2 FQNEAQ (reference sequence). The J gene is TRBJ1-1, the V gene TRBV7-9, with D uncertain. The sequencing input was PBMCs or a T cell subset sorted from them (not recorded which). This TCR came from a man aged 18-30 years who had mild COVID-19 (a few samples of this study predate the infection). Cell type and time point are not known. This CDR3 reads CASSFSSLNTEAFF. The DNA for the CDR3 is TGTGCCAGCAGCTTCTCCTCCTTGAACACTGAAGCTTTCTTT. The variable domain in full, with the rest retrieved from reference TRBV7-9 and TRBJ1-1, is DTGVSQNPRHKITKRGQNVTFRCDPISEHNRLYWYRQTLGQGPEFLTYFQNEAQLEKSRLLSDRFSAERPKGSFSTLEIQRTEQGDSAMYLCASSFSSLNTEAFFGQGTRLTVV.